This T cell receptor (beta chain) appears in the sequencing data of a study of blood T cell repertoires in COVID-19. Produced via immunoSEQ multiplex PCR; TCRdb's table is partial and in-frame only. The sample lists about 96,000 clones; approximately 90% were seen once. This CDR3 is 14 amino acids long. Deletions cut 5 bases from V and 10 bases from J, with 18 bases between. CDR1 is MNHEY, CDR2 SVGAGI, per germline. The chain has TRBV6-5 and TRBJ1-5; D uncertain. Sequencing input: peripheral blood. The TCR comes from a human donor with COVID-19, enrolled during active disease. The donor label of this sample is uncertain. CDR3 DNA sequence: TGTGCCAGCAGTACGACACCTCCGTCCGTCCCCCAGCATTTT. Its translation is CASSTTPPSVPQHF.